This TCR beta chain is drawn from a study of cytomegalovirus exposure and HLA in healthy donors. Study observations and caveats: At a 0.05 false discovery rate, a later analysis found around 15,000 TCR beta sequences to be associated with HLA alleles. The classifier reportedly diagnosed cytomegalovirus status with high sensitivity and specificity. The authors later linked a missense DCLRE1C variant to TCR beta V- and J-gene trimming. Solely CMV serostatus was available to characterize immune exposure.

CDR3 size: 14 residues. Per germline, CDR1 MNHEY and CDR2 SVGAGI. V lost 4 bases and J 6 bases, leaving 16 bases between the germline ends. Primers: 60 Vbeta forward and 13 Jbeta reverse. TCRdb's table, derived via immunoSEQ multiplex PCR, lists solely in-frame clones and lacks some. The repertoire consists of 170,000 or so clones, with over 70% occurring once and the leading ten covering around 2.4%. With respect to this clone: Its antigen is not identified.

This receptor was taken from a woman aged 25 to 39 in good health and CMV-seronegative. The J gene is TRBJ2-7, the V gene TRBV6-5; D may be TRBD1 (5 bases). Sequenced input: PBMCs. CDR3 region: CASSSPGLRSEQYF. CDR3 DNA: TGTGCCAGCAGTTCCCCAGGGTTACGGAGCGAGCAGTACTTC.